This T cell receptor beta chain was captured by sequencing in a study of blood T cells in healthy people across ages (dated by TCRdb to 2015 to 2017). As for the study more broadly: In model experiments, roughly one uniquely barcoded TCR beta cDNA molecule per two T cells was captured by template switching. The study measured age-related changes in TCR beta repertoire diversity using deep sequencing normalized with unique cDNA molecular identifiers. Four age groups were formed from the donors: young (average roughly 15 years), middle-aged (approximately 41), aged (62) and long-lived (approximately 78). To avoid experimental bias, donors of different ages were spread randomly across the sequencing lanes. Two additional independent replicas of 1 million unique cDNA reads from the same blood draw were analyzed for two donors (one aged 18 to 29 and one aged 80 or older). Here is what the overall study found, with its caveats: Total diversity estimates from one million sequenced T cells were considered lower bounds and underestimates. Because profiling used bulk unsorted PBMCs, naive and antigen-experienced compartments could not be compared conclusively. Observed TCR beta diversity per million T cells fell roughly linearly with age, and a significant reduction was already apparent by age around 39. The percentage of naive T cells measured by flow cytometry correlated strongly with observed TCR beta diversity. Because the CMV infection status of the donors was unknown, age-related changes in expanded clonotypes may potentially have been confounded. Compared with the aged group, the long-lived group had more naive CD4+ T cells, fewer expanded clones and increased TCR diversity, suggesting age selection.

For CDR1 and CDR2, the germline V gene lists SGHAT and FQNNGV. Trimming removed 5 bases from V and 2 bases from J, leaving 13 bases between the germline ends. The CDR3, cysteine through phenylalanine, is 15 amino acids long. The only DNA kept is the CDR3, 45 bases in frame from the first base. The library relied on 5' RACE. The data were produced on an Illumina HiSeq 2500. A second PCR of about 6 to 11 cycles was run with a J-beta primer mix and a sample-barcoded 5' primer. A template-switch 5' adaptor carrying 12 random nucleotides introduced a unique molecular identifier onto each TCR beta cDNA molecule. At least 3 million CDR3-containing paired-end reads were obtained from each sample. The Mint cDNA synthesis kit, primed by a TRBC-specific oligonucleotide, was used to synthesize first-strand cDNA from all RNA. Following uracil-DNA glycosylase treatment, a first 18-cycle PCR with universal primers M1SS and BC2_uni_R was performed on all cDNA. As for the original processing: Each sample was normalized by randomly selecting 1 million high-quality reads, each carrying a distinct molecular identifier. Instead of being binned into consensus sequences, reads that shared molecular identifiers were thrown out. MiTCR, run with a Q25 quality threshold and the strictest error-elimination algorithm, handled CDR3 identification, clonotype clustering and error correction. A nonparametric unseen species model with Euler transformation was used to estimate a lower bound on total TCR beta diversity. TCRdb took the public reads, trimmed them with fastp at Q25, ran MiXCR for clone calling and kept in-frame beta chains. One record per CDR3 amino acid sequence lists the most common genes and DNA. The V and J calls here are based on TCRdb, not the publication. The sample has nearly 800,000 distinct CDR3 sequences on record, 56% of them singletons. The ten largest account for about a quarter of the sample.

Comments on this clonotype: The antigen it binds to is not known. No much larger clonotype is one base removed from it; base qualities were not supplied.

The donors were 40 or so Caucasian individuals from Russia, aged 6 to 90 years, who were systemically healthy. Each donor gave 8 to 10 milliliters of peripheral blood, drawn into EDTA-treated Vacutainer tubes. Ficoll-Paque density-gradient centrifugation was used to isolate PBMCs, with at least 6 million per sample. Trizol reagent was used to extract total RNA from the PBMCs, yielding at least 5 micrograms per sample. Naive CD45RAhigh/CD27high T cell percentages were measured by flow cytometry on a PBMC aliquot from every donor. The chain links TRBV11-2 with TRBJ2-1; the D gene is not confidently resolved. Sequencing was carried out using blood. This receptor was identified in a man in his forties or fifties in good health. The CDR3 loop reads CASSQGRPTYNEQFF. The sequenced DNA: TGTGCCAGCAGCCAAGGCCGTCCAACCTACAATGAGCAGTTCTTC.